The clone carrying this T cell receptor (beta chain) was detected only a few times. Its antigen is as yet unknown. CDR3 length: 12 residues. Per the germline V gene, CDR1 is SEHNR and CDR2 is FQNEAQ (reference sequence). The V segment lost 10 bases and the J segment 6 bases; nucleotides outside the gene matches: 4. The entry originates in a study of beta chain features in type 1 diabetes. Expressed TCRB transcripts were sequenced because the entire RNA isolate underwent reverse transcription. Produced via immunoSEQ multiplex PCR; TCRdb's table is partial and in-frame only. The sample consists of over 150,000 clones, about 9.4% of them appearing once. In total, each donor contributed a single heparinised blood draw that averaged around 100 mL. General study points: Naive, central memory and regulatory TCRB repertoires appeared more similar among patients than healthy donors. Equally in patients and controls, shorter templates might have been favored by PCR. Shorter TCRB CDR3s, moderately but significantly so, were found in Type 1 diabetes patients in all four CD4+ subsets.

J is TRBJ2-2 and V is TRBV7-9, with 8 bases identical to TRBD1. The receptor comes from a man between 25 and 39 years old with type 1 diabetes. The sequencing input was central memory CD4+ T cells from blood. CDR3 nucleotides: TGTGCCAACGACAGGGGATCCGGGGAGCTGTTTTTT. Protein product: CANDRGSGELFF.